One and the same sample provided the 6 T cell receptor beta chains below, sequenced in a study of tumor and adjacent non-tumor tissue in lung cancer. Three rounds of nested PCR, following a modified ARM-PCR protocol, produced the TCRbeta library. Using its own MiXCR run on the multiplex PCR reads, TCRdb lists one record per CDR3 protein. The sample shows roughly 120,000 distinct CDR3 sequences, about 80% of them seen only once. No cell sorting was done before RNA was extracted from the tissue. The source material was lung tumor tissue. The receptors stem from a man in his 70s with non-small cell lung cancer.

Comments on this clonotype: A single base separates this from a much larger clone, so it may be a read error. V and J are TRBV5-1 and TRBJ2-3, with D perhaps TRBD2 (5 bases). Germline-derived CDR1 and CDR2 are SGHRS and YFSETQ. The CDR3 sequence is 15 residues long. The V end was cut by 4 bases, the J end by 5 bases, with 17 bases between. The DNA for the CDR3 is TGCGCCAGCAGCCTCCCGACGGGGTCTATAGATACGCAGTATTTT. As protein: CASSLPTGSIDTQYF. Supplemented by reference TRBV5-1 and TRBJ2-3, the full variable domain reads KAGVTQTPRYLIKTRGQQVTLSCSPISGHRSVSWYQQTPGQGLQFLFEYFSETQRNKGNFPGRFSGRQFSNSRSEMNVSTLELGDSALYLCASSLPTGSIDTQYFGPGTRLTVL.

The V gene is TRBV6-1, the J gene TRBJ2-7, with 7 bases that match TRBD1. Per germline, CDR1 MNHNS and CDR2 SASEGT. Losses at the gene ends were 10 bases for V and 4 bases for J; bases not matched to a gene: 16. This CDR3 region has 15 residues. CDR3: CATRGDRAVTYEQYF. CDR3 DNA: TGTGCCACCAGGGGTGACAGGGCTGTCACTTACGAGCAGTACTTC.

Only a few counts were recorded for this clonotype. This could be a read error, since a much larger clone is one nucleotide away. The chain has TRBV20-1 and TRBJ2-5; D may be TRBD2 (5 bases). Trimming took off 6 bases at V and 1 base at J, with 12 bases between the two ends. The germline V gene encodes CDR1 DFQATT and CDR2 SNEGSKA (reference sequence). This CDR3 region has 13 residues. This CDR3 is CSAPGWSQETQYF. CDR3 DNA sequence: TGCAGTGCCCCGGGGTGGTCCCAAGAGACCCAGTACTTC.

About this clonotype: The junction departs from the called germline gene at one end, perhaps through a read error. The chain has TRBV6-5 and TRBJ1-2; D remains unclear. The CDR3 totals 16 residues. Per the germline V gene, CDR1 is MNHEY and CDR2 is SVGAGI. The chain's CDR3 is CTSSYSPGPLNYGYTF. In nucleotides, the CDR3 is TGTACCAGCAGTTACTCGCCTGGACCTCTAAACTATGGCTACACCTTT.

Comment on this clonotype: The conserved closing phenylalanine or tryptophan is absent in this CDR3, likely reflecting a read error. The chain is built from TRBV29-1 and TRBJ2-5; a weak D match, TRBD1 (6 bases). There are 13 residues in the CDR3. In germline, CDR1 is SQVTM, CDR2 ANQGSEA. The CDR3 DNA reads as TGCATCGAGGCCGACAGGTTCCAAGAGACCCAGTACTAC. Translating gives CIEADRFQETQYY.

Of note for this clonotype: A junction end diverges from the germline sequence, so it may reflect a read error. This chain joins TRBV7-9 and TRBJ1-6, with D hard to call. The CDR3 is 20 residues long. CDR1 and CDR2 (germline): SEHNR, FQNEAQ (reference sequence). The CDR3 is CASSVATGFPYSSYNSPLQF. The CDR3 nucleotides are TGTGCCAGCAGCGTAGCCACCGGTTTCCCATATAGTTCCTATAATTCACCCCTCCAATTT. Combining the CDR3 with reference TRBV7-9 and TRBJ1-6 gives the whole variable domain DTGVSQNPRHKITKRGQNVTFRCDPISEHNRLYWYRQTLGQGPEFLTYFQNEAQLEKSRLLSDRFSAERPKGSFSTLEIQRTEQGDSAMYLCASSVATGFPYSSYNSPLQFGNGTRLTVT.